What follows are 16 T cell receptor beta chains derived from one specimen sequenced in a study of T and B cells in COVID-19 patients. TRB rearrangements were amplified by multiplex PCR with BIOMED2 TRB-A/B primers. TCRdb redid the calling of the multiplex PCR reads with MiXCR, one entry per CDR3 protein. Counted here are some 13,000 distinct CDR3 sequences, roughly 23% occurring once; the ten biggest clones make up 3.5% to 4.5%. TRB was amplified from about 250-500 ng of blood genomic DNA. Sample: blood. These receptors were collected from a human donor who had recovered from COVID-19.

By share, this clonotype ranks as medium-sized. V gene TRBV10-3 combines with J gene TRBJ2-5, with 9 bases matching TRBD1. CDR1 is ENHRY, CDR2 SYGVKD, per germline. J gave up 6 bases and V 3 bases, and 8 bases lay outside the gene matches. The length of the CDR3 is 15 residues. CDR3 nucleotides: TGTGCCATCAGTGAAGGGGACAGGGATGTGAAGACCCAGTACTTC. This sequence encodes CAISEGDRDVKTQYF.

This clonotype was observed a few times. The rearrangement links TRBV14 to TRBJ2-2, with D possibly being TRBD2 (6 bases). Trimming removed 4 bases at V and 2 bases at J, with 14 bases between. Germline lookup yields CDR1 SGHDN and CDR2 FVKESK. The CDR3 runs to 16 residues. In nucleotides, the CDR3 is TGTGCCAGCAGCCCCGTGGGGGGATTAAACACCGGGGAGCTGTTTTTT. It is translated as CASSPVGGLNTGELFF.

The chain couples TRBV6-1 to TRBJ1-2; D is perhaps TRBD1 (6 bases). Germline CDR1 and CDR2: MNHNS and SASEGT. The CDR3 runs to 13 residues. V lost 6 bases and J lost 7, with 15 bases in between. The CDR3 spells CASSAQGIAGYTF. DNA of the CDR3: TGTGCCAGCAGCGCCCAGGGGATTGCTGGCTACACCTTC.

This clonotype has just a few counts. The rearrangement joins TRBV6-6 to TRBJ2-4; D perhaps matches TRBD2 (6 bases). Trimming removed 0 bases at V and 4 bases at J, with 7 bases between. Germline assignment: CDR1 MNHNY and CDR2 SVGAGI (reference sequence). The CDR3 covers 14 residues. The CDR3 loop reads CASSYSRGKNIQYF. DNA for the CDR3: TGTGCCAGCAGTTACTCGCGGGGAAAAAACATTCAGTACTTC.

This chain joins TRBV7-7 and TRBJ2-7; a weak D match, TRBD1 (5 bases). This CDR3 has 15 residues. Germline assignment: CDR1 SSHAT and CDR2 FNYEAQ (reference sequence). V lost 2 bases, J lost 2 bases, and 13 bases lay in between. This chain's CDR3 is CASSLSTGDTYEQYF. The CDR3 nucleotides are TGTGCCAGCAGCTTATCTACAGGAGACACCTACGAGCAGTACTTC.

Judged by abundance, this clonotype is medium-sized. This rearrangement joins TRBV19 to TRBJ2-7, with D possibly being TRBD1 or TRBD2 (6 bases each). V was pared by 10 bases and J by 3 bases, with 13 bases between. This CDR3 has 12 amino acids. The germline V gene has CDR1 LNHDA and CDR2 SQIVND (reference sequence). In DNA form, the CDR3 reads TGTGCCACTAGACAGGAGGGCTACGAGCAGTACTTC. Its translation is CATRQEGYEQYF. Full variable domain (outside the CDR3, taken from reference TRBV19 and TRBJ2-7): DGGITQSPKYLFRKEGQNVTLSCEQNLNHDAMYWYRQDPGQGLRLIYYSQIVNDFQKGDIAEGYSVSREKKESFPLTVTSAQKNPTAFYLCATRQEGYEQYFGPGTRLTVT.

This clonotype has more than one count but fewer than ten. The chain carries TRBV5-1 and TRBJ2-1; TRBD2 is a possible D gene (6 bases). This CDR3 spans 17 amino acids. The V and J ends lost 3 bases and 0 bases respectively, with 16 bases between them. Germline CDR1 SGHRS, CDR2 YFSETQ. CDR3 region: CASSSHPGESSYNEQFF. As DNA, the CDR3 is TGCGCCAGCAGCTCCCACCCGGGAGAGTCCTCCTACAATGAGCAGTTCTTC. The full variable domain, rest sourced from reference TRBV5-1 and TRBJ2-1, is KAGVTQTPRYLIKTRGQQVTLSCSPISGHRSVSWYQQTPGQGLQFLFEYFSETQRNKGNFPGRFSGRQFSNSRSEMNVSTLELGDSALYLCASSSHPGESSYNEQFFGPGTRLTVL.

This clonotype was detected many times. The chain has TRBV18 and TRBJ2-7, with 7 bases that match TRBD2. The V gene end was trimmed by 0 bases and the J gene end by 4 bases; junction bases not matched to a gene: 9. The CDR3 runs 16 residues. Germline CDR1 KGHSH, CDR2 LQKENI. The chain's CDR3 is CASSPPGLEMEYEQYF. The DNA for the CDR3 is TGTGCCAGCTCACCACCAGGACTAGAGATGGAATACGAGCAGTACTTC.

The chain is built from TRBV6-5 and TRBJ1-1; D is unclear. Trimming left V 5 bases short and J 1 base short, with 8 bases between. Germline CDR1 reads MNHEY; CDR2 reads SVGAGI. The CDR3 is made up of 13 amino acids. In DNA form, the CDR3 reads TGTGCCAGCAGTGTACAAGAGAACACTGAAGCTTTCTTT. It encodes CASSVQENTEAFF.

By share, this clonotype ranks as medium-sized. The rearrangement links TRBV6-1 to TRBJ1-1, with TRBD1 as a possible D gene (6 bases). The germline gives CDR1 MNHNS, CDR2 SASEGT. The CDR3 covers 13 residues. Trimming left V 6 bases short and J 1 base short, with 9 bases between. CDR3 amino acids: CASRRGENTEAFF. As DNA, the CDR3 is TGTGCCAGCAGGAGGGGGGAGAACACTGAAGCTTTCTTT.

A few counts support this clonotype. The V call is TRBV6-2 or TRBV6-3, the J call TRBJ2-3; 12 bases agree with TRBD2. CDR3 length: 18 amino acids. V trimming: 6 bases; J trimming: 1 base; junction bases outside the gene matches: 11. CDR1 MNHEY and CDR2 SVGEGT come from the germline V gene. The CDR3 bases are TGTGCCAGCAGAAGAAGGCTAGCGGGGGGGCAGGGCACAGATACGCAGTATTTT. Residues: CASRRRLAGGQGTDTQYF.

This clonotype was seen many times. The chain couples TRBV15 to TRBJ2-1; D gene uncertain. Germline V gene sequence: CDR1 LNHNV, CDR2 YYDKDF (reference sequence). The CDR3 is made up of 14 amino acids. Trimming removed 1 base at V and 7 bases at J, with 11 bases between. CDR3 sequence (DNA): TGTGCCACCAGCAGAGGCCCGAAACCAAATGAGCAGTTCTTC. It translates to CATSRGPKPNEQFF.

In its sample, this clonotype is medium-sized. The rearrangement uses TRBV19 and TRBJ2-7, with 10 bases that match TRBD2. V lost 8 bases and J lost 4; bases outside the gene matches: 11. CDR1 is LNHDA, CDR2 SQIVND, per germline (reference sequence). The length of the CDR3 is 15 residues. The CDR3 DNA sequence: TGTGCCAGTCGGAATAAACTAGCGGGAATGTACGAGCAGTACTTC. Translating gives CASRNKLAGMYEQYF.

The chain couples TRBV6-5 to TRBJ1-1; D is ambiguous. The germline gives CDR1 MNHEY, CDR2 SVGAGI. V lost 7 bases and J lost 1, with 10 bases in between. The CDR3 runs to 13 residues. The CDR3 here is CASNKYGNTEAFF. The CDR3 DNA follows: TGTGCCAGCAATAAATATGGGAACACTGAAGCTTTCTTT.

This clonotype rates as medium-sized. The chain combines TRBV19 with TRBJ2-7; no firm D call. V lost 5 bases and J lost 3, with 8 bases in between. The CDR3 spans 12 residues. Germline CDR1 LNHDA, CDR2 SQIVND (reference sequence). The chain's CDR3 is CASSQHYYEQYF. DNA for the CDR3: TGTGCCAGTAGTCAACACTACTACGAGCAGTACTTC.

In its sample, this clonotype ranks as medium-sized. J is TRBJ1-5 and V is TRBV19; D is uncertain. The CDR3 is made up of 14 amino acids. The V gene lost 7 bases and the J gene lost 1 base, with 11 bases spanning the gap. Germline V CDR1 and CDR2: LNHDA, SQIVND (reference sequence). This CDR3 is CASNGRQSNQPQHF. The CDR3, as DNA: TGTGCCAGTAATGGCAGGCAGAGCAATCAGCCCCAGCATTTT. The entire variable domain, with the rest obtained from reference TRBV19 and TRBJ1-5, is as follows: DGGITQSPKYLFRKEGQNVTLSCEQNLNHDAMYWYRQDPGQGLRLIYYSQIVNDFQKGDIAEGYSVSREKKESFPLTVTSAQKNPTAFYLCASNGRQSNQPQHFGDGTRLSIL.